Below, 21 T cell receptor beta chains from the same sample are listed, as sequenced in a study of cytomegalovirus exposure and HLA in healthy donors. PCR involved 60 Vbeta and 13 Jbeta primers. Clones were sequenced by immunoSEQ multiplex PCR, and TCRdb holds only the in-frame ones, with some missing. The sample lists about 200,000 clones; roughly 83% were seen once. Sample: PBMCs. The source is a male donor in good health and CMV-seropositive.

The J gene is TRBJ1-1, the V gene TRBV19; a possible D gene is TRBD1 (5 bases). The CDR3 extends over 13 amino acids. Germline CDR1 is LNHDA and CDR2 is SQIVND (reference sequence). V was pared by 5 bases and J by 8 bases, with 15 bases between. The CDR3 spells CASSLWGGAEAFF. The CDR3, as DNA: TGTGCCAGTAGTTTATGGGGCGGGGCAGAAGCTTTCTTT.

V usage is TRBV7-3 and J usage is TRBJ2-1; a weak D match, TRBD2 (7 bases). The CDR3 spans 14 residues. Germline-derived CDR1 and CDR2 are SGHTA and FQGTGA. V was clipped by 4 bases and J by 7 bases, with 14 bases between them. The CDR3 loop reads CASSSPGGRNEQFF. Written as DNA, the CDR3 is TGTGCCAGCAGCTCCCCCGGGGGGCGGAATGAGCAGTTCTTC.

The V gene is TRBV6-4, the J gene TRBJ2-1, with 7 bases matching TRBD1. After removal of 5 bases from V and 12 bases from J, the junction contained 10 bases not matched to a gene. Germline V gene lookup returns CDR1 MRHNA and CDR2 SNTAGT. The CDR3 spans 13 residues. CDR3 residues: CASSQTTGTGQFF. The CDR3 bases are TGTGCCAGCAGTCAAACGACAGGGACGGGGCAGTTCTTC.

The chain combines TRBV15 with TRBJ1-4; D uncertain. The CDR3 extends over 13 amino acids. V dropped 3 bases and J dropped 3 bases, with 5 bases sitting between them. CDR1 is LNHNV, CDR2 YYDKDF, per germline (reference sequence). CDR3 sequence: CATSRQANEKLFF. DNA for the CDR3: TGTGCCACCAGCAGGCAGGCTAATGAAAAACTGTTTTTT.

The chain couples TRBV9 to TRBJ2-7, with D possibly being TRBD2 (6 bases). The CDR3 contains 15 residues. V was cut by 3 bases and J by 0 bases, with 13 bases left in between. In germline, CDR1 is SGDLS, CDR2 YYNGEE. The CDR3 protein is CASSADSGHSYEQYF. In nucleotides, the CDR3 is TGTGCCAGCAGCGCCGATAGCGGCCACTCCTACGAGCAGTACTTC.

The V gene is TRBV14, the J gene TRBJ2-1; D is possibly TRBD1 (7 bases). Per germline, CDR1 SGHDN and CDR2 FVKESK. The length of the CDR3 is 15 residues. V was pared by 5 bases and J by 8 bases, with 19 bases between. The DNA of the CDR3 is TGTGCCAGCAGCGAGCCGGCAGGGGGGATCCATGAGCAGTTCTTC. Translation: CASSEPAGGIHEQFF.

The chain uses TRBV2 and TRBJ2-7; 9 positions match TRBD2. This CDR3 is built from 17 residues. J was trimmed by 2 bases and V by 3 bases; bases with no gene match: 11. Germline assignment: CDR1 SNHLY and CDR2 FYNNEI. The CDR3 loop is CASSDPTRLAETYEQYF. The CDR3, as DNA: TGTGCCAGCAGTGACCCCACCCGACTAGCGGAGACCTACGAGCAGTACTTC.

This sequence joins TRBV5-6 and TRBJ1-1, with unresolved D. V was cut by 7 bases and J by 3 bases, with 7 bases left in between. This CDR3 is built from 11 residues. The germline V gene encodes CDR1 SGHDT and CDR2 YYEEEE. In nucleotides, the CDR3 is TGTGCCAGCGGCTCTTACACTGAAGCTTTCTTT. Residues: CASGSYTEAFF. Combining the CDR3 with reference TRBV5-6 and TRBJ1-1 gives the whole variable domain DAGVTQSPTHLIKTRGQQVTLRCSPKSGHDTVSWYQQALGQGPQFIFQYYEEEERQRGNFPDRFSGHQFPNYSSELNVNALLLGDSALYLCASGSYTEAFFGQGTRLTVV.

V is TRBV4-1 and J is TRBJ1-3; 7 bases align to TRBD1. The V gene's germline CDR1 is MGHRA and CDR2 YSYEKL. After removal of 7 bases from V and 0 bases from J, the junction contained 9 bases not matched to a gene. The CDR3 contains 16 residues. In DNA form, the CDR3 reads TGCGCCAGCAATCCCGGGACAGCTTTCTCTGGAAACACCATATATTTT. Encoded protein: CASNPGTAFSGNTIYF.

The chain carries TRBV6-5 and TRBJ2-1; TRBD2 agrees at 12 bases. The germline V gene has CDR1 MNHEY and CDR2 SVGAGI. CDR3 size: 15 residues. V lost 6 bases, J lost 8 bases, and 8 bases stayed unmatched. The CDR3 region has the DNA TGTGCCAGCAGACCACTAGCGGGAGGAAAGGATGAGCAGTTCTTC. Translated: CASRPLAGGKDEQFF.

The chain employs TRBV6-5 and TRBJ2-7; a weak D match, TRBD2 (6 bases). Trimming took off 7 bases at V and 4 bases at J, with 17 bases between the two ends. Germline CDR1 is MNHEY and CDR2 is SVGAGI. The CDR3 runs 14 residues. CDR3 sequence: CASKVGLAIYEQYF. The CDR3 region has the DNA TGTGCCAGCAAGGTAGGGCTAGCGATTTACGAGCAGTACTTC.

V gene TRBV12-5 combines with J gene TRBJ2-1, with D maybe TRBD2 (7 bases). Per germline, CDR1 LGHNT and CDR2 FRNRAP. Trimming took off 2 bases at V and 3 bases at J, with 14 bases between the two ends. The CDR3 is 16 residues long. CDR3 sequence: CASGLRQGGDYNEQFF. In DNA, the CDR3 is TGTGCTAGTGGTTTGCGCCAAGGGGGGGACTACAATGAGCAGTTCTTC. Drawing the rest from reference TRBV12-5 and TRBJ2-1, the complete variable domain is DARVTQTPRHKVTEMGQEVTMRCQPILGHNTVFWYRQTMMQGLELLAYFRNRAPLDDSGMPKDRFSAEMPDATLATLKIQPSEPRDSAVYFCASGLRQGGDYNEQFFGPGTRLTVL.

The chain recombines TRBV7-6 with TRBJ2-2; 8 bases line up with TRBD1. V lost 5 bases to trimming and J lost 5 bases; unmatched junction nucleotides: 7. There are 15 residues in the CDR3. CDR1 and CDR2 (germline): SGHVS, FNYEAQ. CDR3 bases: TGTGCCAGCAGCCAGGGGACAGGAGGAACCGGGGAGCTGTTTTTT. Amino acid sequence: CASSQGTGGTGELFF.

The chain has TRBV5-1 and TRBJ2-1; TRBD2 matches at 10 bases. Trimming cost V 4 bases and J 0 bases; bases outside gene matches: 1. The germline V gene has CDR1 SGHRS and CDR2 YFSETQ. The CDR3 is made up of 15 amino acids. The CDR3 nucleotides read TGCGCCAGCAGCCAGCGGGAGGGCTCCTACAATGAGCAGTTCTTC. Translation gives CASSQREGSYNEQFF.

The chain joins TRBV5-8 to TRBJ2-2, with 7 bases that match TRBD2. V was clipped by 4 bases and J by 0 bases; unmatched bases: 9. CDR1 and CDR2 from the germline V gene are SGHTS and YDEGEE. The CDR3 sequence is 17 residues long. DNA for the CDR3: TGTGCCAGCAGCCCTTGGGTAGCGGGCACGAACACCGGGGAGCTGTTTTTT. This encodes CASSPWVAGTNTGELFF.

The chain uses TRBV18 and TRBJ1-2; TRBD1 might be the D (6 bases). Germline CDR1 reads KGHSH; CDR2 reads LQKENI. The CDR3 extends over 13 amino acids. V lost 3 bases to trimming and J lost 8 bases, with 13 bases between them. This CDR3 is CASSPVGRGGYTF. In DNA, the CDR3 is TGTGCCAGCTCACCGGTCGGCAGGGGCGGCTACACCTTC.

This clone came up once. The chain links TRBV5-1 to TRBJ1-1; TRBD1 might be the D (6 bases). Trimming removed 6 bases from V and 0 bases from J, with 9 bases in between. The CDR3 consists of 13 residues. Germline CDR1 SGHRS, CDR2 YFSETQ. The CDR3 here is CASTGDMNTEAFF. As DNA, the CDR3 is TGCGCCAGCACAGGGGATATGAACACTGAAGCTTTCTTT. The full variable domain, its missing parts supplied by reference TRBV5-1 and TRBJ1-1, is KAGVTQTPRYLIKTRGQQVTLSCSPISGHRSVSWYQQTPGQGLQFLFEYFSETQRNKGNFPGRFSGRQFSNSRSEMNVSTLELGDSALYLCASTGDMNTEAFFGQGTRLTVV.

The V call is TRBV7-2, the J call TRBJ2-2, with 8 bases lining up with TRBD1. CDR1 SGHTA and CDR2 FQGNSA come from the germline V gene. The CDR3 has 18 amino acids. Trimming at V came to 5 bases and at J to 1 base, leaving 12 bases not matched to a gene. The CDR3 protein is CASSRARTGTGNTGELFF. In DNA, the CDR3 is TGTGCCAGCAGCCGCGCGCGGACCGGGACAGGGAACACCGGGGAGCTGTTTTTT.

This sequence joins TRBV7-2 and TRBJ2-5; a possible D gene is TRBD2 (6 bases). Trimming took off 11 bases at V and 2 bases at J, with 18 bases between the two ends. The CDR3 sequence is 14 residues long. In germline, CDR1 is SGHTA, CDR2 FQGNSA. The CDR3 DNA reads TGTGCCGCCCACCCGTGGGGGGAGCAAGAGACCCAGTACTTC. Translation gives CAAHPWGEQETQYF. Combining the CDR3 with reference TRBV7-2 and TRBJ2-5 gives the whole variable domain GAGVSQSPSNKVTEKGKDVELRCDPISGHTALYWYRQSLGQGLEFLIYFQGNSAPDKSGLPSDRFSAERTGGSVSTLTIQRTQQEDSAVYLCAAHPWGEQETQYFGPGTRLLVL.

DNA for the CDR3: TGTGCCAGCAGTCCGTTAGCATGGGAGCAGTACTTC. Encoded protein: CASSPLAWEQYF. This chain joins TRBV28 and TRBJ2-7; D uncertain. Trimming took 5 bases from V and 7 from J, leaving 12 bases between them. CDR1 and CDR2 (germline): MDHEN, SYDVKM. CDR3 length equals 12 residues.

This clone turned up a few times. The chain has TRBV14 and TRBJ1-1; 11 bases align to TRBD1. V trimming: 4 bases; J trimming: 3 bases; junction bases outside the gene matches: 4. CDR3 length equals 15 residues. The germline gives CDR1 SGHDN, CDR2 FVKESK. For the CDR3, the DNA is TGTGCCAGCAGCCGTGGACAGGGGGCGTACACTGAAGCTTTCTTT. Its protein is CASSRGQGAYTEAFF.